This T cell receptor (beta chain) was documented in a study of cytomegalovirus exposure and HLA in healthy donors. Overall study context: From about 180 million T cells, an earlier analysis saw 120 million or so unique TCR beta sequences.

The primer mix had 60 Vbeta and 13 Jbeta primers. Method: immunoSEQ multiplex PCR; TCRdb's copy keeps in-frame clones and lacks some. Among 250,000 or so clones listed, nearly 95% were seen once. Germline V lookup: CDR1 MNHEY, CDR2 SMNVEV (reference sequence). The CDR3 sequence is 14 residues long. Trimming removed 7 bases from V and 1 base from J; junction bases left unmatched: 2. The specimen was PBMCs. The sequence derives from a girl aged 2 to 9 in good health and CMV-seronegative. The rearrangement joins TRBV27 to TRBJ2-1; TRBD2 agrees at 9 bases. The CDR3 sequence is CASTLAGSYNEQFF. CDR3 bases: TGTGCCAGCACACTAGCGGGTTCCTACAATGAGCAGTTCTTC.